The next 21 T cell receptor beta chains were all read from a single sample in a study of shared clonotypes between healthy human individuals (dated by TCRdb to the early 2020s). To prepare the library, the immunoSEQ multiplex PCR assay was applied. TCRdb's version of the immuneACCESS table is confined to in-frame rearrangements and falls short of the full clone set. An unresolved V gene accounts for under half of the shortfall where checked; the remainder is of unknown origin. The sample data list around 440,000 clones, and 60% to 80% of these were observed just once. The biggest ten clones account for 12% of the sample. The specimen was PBMCs. These receptors all stem from a woman between 40 and 50 years old in good health. Some clones in this sample may be carry-over from other donors' samples.

The chain has TRBV7-3 and TRBJ2-7; 9 nucleotides line up with TRBD2. Germline CDR1 reads SGHTA; CDR2 reads FQGTGA. The V segment lost 5 bases and the J segment 3 bases; nucleotides outside the gene matches: 8. CDR3 length: 15 residues. The DNA of the CDR3 is TGTGCCAGCAGCCTCATAGCGGGAGCCGACTACGAGCAGTACTTC. Amino acids: CASSLIAGADYEQYF.

On this clone: Possible read error: a much larger clone is one base away. The V gene is TRBV30, the J gene TRBJ1-2; no definite D call. The germline gives CDR1 GTSNPN, CDR2 SVGIG (reference sequence). CDR3 length: 11 residues. CDR3 amino acids: CAWADHYGYAF. CDR3 nucleotides: TGTGCCTGGGCGGACCACTATGGCTACGCCTTC.

This clone was detected once. This sequence joins TRBV27 and TRBJ1-1, with D perhaps TRBD1 (5 bases). Trimming took 1 base from V and 0 from J, leaving 6 bases between them. CDR3 length equals 14 residues. Germline CDR1 MNHEY, CDR2 SMNVEV (reference sequence). CDR3 bases: TGTGCCAGCAGTTTATACAGGATGAACACTGAAGCTTTCTTT. Translated: CASSLYRMNTEAFF.

The rearrangement uses TRBV5-1 and TRBJ2-7, with D perhaps assigned TRBD1 or TRBD2 (6 bases each). Trimming stripped 1 base from V and 2 bases from J, with 16 bases between. This CDR3 has 16 amino acids. The germline V gene encodes CDR1 SGHRS and CDR2 YFSETQ. CDR3 DNA sequence: TGCGCCAGCAGCTTGAGTGCCCCGGGGGCCCCCTACGAGCAGTACTTC. As protein: CASSLSAPGAPYEQYF. Full variable domain (missing parts from reference TRBV5-1 and TRBJ2-7): KAGVTQTPRYLIKTRGQQVTLSCSPISGHRSVSWYQQTPGQGLQFLFEYFSETQRNKGNFPGRFSGRQFSNSRSEMNVSTLELGDSALYLCASSLSAPGAPYEQYFGPGTRLTVT.

The chain uses TRBV5-1 and TRBJ1-3; a weak D match, TRBD1 (5 bases). With 9 bases removed from V and 0 bases from J, the gap between germline ends came to 19 bases. Germline assignment: CDR1 SGHRS and CDR2 YFSETQ. This CDR3 has 16 amino acids. This CDR3 is CAKFGEGVPSGNTIYF. The CDR3 nucleotides are TGCGCCAAATTTGGGGAAGGGGTCCCCTCTGGAAACACCATATATTTT.

This clone has just a few counts. A far bigger clonotype differs at one base, so this is likely a read error. The chain joins TRBV6-5 to TRBJ1-5, with D uncertain. The CDR3 covers 13 residues. Germline V gene data show CDR1 as MNHEY and CDR2 as SVGAGI. The CDR3 region has the DNA TGTGCCGGCAGCCCGGCTAGCAATCAGCCCCAGCATTTT. This encodes CAGSPASNQPQHF.

The chain links TRBV7-2 to TRBJ2-1; 8 nucleotides agree with TRBD2. Germline V CDR1 and CDR2: SGHTA, FQGNSA. The V segment lost 1 base and the J segment 5 bases; nucleotides outside the gene matches: 13. The length of the CDR3 is 18 residues. The CDR3 loop reads CASSLDGPGGLGHNEQFF. The CDR3 nucleotides are TGTGCCAGCAGCTTAGATGGCCCTGGGGGACTAGGTCACAATGAGCAGTTCTTC.

This chain uses TRBV5-4 with TRBJ2-2, with a tentative D call TRBD2 (6 bases). V lost 2 bases and J 1 base, leaving 15 bases between the germline ends. The germline CDR1 and CDR2 sequences are SGHNT and YYREEE (reference sequence). The CDR3 spans 17 residues. The CDR3 sequence is CASSLGLAERNTGELFF. CDR3 in DNA: TGTGCCAGCAGCTTAGGGTTAGCGGAAAGGAACACCGGGGAGCTGTTTTTT.

V is TRBV20-1 and J is TRBJ2-5, with D unresolved. The germline CDR1 and CDR2 sequences are DFQATT and SNEGSKA (reference sequence). This CDR3 region has 10 residues. The CDR3 DNA is TGCAGCGGGTCGGTCGAGACCCAGTACTTC. It is translated as CSGSVETQYF.

J is TRBJ2-2 and V is TRBV5-1; the match to TRBD1 covers 8 bases. This CDR3 is 15 amino acids long. V lost 4 bases to trimming and J lost 5 bases; unmatched junction nucleotides: 7. Per germline, CDR1 SGHRS and CDR2 YFSETQ. The DNA for the CDR3 is TGCGCCAGCAGCCCTGGGAACAGGGGGACCGGGGAGCTGTTTTTT. This translates into CASSPGNRGTGELFF. Full variable domain (outside the CDR3, taken from reference TRBV5-1 and TRBJ2-2): KAGVTQTPRYLIKTRGQQVTLSCSPISGHRSVSWYQQTPGQGLQFLFEYFSETQRNKGNFPGRFSGRQFSNSRSEMNVSTLELGDSALYLCASSPGNRGTGELFFGEGSRLTVL.

With regard to this clone: This is likely an artifact of a read error, given a far larger clone one base away. Different DNA sequences within this sample yield the same CDR3. The CDR3 protein is CASSFQGTSNYGYTF. The CDR3 DNA follows: TGTGCCAGCAGTTTTCAGGGGACTTCCAACTATGGCTACACCTTC. The chain has TRBV6-6 and TRBJ1-2; D may be TRBD1 (6 bases). Deletions cut 4 bases from V and 2 bases from J, with 14 bases between. Germline assignment: CDR1 MNHNY and CDR2 SVGAGI (reference sequence). CDR3 length: 15 amino acids.

This chain connects TRBV18 to TRBJ2-1, with D possibly matching TRBD2 (6 bases). Between the trimmed V and J ends, which lost 3 bases and 8 bases, there was a span of 14 bases. The V gene's germline CDR1 is KGHSH and CDR2 LQKENI. The CDR3 sequence is 14 residues long. CDR3 residues: CASSPGGRSDEQFF. CDR3 coding DNA: TGTGCCAGCTCACCCGGAGGGAGGAGCGATGAGCAGTTCTTC.

This chain joins TRBV30 and TRBJ2-3; D unclear. Trimming removed 1 base at V and 2 bases at J, with 7 bases between. The CDR3 contains 13 residues. Germline CDR1 GTSNPN, CDR2 SVGIG (reference sequence). The CDR3, as DNA: TGTGCCTGGAGTGGAGGACCCACAGATACGCAGTATTTT. Translating gives CAWSGGPTDTQYF.

The CDR3 spells CASSLVPGEGIQYF. CDR3 bases: TGTGCCAGCAGCTTAGTGCCGGGGGAGGGCATTCAGTACTTC. This sequence joins TRBV11-2 and TRBJ2-4; 7 bases agree with TRBD2. The CDR3 consists of 14 residues. Germline-derived CDR1 and CDR2 are SGHAT and FQNNGV. J lost 9 bases, V lost 1 base, and 6 bases had no gene match.

This sequence joins TRBV4-2 and TRBJ2-7, with D possibly matching TRBD1 (5 bases). The V end was cut by 3 bases, the J end by 3 bases, with 9 bases between. The germline CDR1 and CDR2 sequences are LGHNA and YNFKEQ. The CDR3 is made up of 13 amino acids. Here the CDR3 DNA reads TGTGCCAGCAGCCACTCTAGGGGCTACGAGCAGTACTTC. Residues: CASSHSRGYEQYF.

CDR3 bases: TGTGCCAGCAGCTGGGGGGGTCCAGATACGCAGTATTTT. Its protein product is CASSWGGPDTQYF. The chain uses TRBV7-3 and TRBJ2-3, with TRBD2 matching 7 bases. Germline V gene data show CDR1 as SGHTA and CDR2 as FQGTGA. CDR3 size: 13 residues. V was pared by 4 bases and J by 4 bases, with 2 bases of the junction left unmatched.

This clone was observed once. CDR3 DNA: TGTGCCAGCAGCAAACAACCCGGGGTCGAGCAGTACTTC. Its protein product is CASSKQPGVEQYF. The rearrangement uses TRBV11-2 and TRBJ2-7, with D perhaps TRBD2 (5 bases). Germline V CDR1 and CDR2: SGHAT, FQNNGV. Deletions cut 5 bases from V and 6 bases from J, with 14 bases between. The CDR3 runs to 13 residues. The whole variable domain, filled in from reference TRBV11-2 and TRBJ2-7, reads EAGVAQSPRYKIIEKRQSVAFWCNPISGHATLYWYQQILGQGPKLLIQFQNNGVVDDSQLPKDRFSAERLKGVDSTLKIQPAKLEDSAVYLCASSKQPGVEQYFGPGTRLTVT.

The V and J genes are TRBV19 and TRBJ2-2; 9 nucleotides line up with TRBD2. The V gene's germline CDR1 is LNHDA and CDR2 SQIVND (reference sequence). The ends lost 5 bases at V and 7 bases at J; junction bases unmatched: 17. This CDR3 comprises 18 residues. CDR3 residues: CASSPPPGMLAGIGELFF. CDR3 in DNA: TGTGCCAGTAGTCCCCCCCCGGGTATGCTAGCGGGAATCGGGGAGCTGTTTTTT.

CDR3 in amino acids: CAWSARGGEQFF. The DNA of the CDR3 is TGTGCCTGGAGTGCCCGCGGCGGTGAGCAGTTCTTC. The V gene is TRBV30, the J gene TRBJ2-7, with no clear D. The end of the DNA aligns better with TRBJ2-1, so the J call may be wrong. The CDR3 consists of 12 residues. Germline CDR1 is GTSNPN and CDR2 is SVGIG (reference sequence).

This CDR3 is CASSAALSLDTQYF. The CDR3 nucleotides are TGTGCCAGCAGCGCAGCCCTTTCCTTGGATACGCAGTATTTT. The V and J genes are TRBV11-2 and TRBJ2-3, with unresolved D. CDR1 and CDR2 (germline): SGHAT, FQNNGV. This CDR3 is built from 14 residues. The germline V and J ends were trimmed by 5 bases and 6 bases, with 15 bases remaining between them.

The chain joins TRBV9 to TRBJ2-1; D is possibly TRBD2 (6 bases). The CDR3 contains 16 residues. Trimming cost V 3 bases and J 4 bases, with 17 bases left between them. Germline lookup yields CDR1 SGDLS and CDR2 YYNGEE. The CDR3 protein is CASSASTGTAYNEQFF. CDR3 coding DNA: TGTGCCAGCAGCGCGTCAACCGGGACTGCATACAATGAGCAGTTCTTC.